The clone carrying this TCR beta chain was seen at least ten times. Its antigen is currently unknown. The data derive from a study of T cells after yellow fever vaccination. Study conclusions and caveats: Most clones from primary vaccination were detected again post-booster (around 96% CD4, around 88% CD8). Only a minor proportion of clonotypes was detected across both CD4 and CD8 compartments.

The CDR3 spans 15 residues. The germline V and J ends were trimmed by 5 bases and 2 bases, with 16 bases remaining between them. MiXCR was run by TCRdb on the 5' RACE reads, yielding one entry per CDR3 protein. In the table there are about 400,000 distinct CDR3 sequences, roughly 11% of which are singletons. The chain is built from TRBV12-3 or TRBV12-4 and TRBJ2-7; tentatively, D is TRBD1 or TRBD2 (5 bases each). The TCR sequence derives from a man younger than 35 who received the YFV17D yellow fever vaccine. Sequenced material: PBMCs, taken on the day of the first yellow fever vaccination. This CDR3 reads CASSPGAKGTYEQYF. CDR3 nucleotide sequence: TGTGCCAGCAGTCCCGGGGCCAAGGGGACCTACGAGCAGTACTTC.